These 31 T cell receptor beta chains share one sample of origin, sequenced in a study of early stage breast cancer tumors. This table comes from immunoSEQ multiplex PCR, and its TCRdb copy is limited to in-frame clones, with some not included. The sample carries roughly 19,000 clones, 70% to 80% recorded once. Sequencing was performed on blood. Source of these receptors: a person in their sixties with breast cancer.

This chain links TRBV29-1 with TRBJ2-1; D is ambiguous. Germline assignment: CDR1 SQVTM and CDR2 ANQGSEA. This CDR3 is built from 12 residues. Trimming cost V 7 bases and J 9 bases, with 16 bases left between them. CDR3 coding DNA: TGCAGCGCCGGTTTTGGGTCCGGTGAGCAGTTCTTC. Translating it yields CSAGFGSGEQFF.

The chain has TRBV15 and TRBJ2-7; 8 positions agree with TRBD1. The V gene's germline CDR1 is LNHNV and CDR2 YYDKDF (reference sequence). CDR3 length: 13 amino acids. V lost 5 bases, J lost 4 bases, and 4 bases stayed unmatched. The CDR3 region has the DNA TGTGCCACCAGCTTCACAGGGGGATACGAGCAGTACTTC. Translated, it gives CATSFTGGYEQYF.

DNA of the CDR3: TGTGCCAGCTTAGAAACCGGGGAGCTGTTTTTT. Translated: CASLETGELFF. This rearrangement joins TRBV10-3 to TRBJ2-2; D gene ambiguous. Germline-derived CDR1 and CDR2 are ENHRY and SYGVKD. This CDR3 comprises 11 residues. Trimming removed 10 bases from V and 5 bases from J, with 8 bases in between.

CDR3 DNA: TGCGCCAGCAGCCAAGATGTCTACTCCGGCTACACCTTC. It yields the protein CASSQDVYSGYTF. The rearrangement links TRBV4-1 to TRBJ1-2; no reliable D call. Germline assignment: CDR1 MGHRA and CDR2 YSYEKL. This CDR3 has 13 amino acids. V lost 0 bases and J 8 bases, leaving 10 bases between the germline ends.

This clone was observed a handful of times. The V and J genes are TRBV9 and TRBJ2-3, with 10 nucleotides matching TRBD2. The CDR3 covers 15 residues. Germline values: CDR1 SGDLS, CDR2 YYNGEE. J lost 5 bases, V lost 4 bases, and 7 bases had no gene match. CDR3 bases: TGTGCCAGCAGCCGGAGCGGGAGGGCCGTAGATACGCAGTATTTT. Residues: CASSRSGRAVDTQYF. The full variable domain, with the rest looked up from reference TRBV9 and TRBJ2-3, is DSGVTQTPKHLITATGQRVTLRCSPRSGDLSVYWYQQSLDQGLQFLIQYYNGEERAKGNILERFSAQQFPDLHSELNLSSLELGDSALYFCASSRSGRAVDTQYFGPGTRLTVL.

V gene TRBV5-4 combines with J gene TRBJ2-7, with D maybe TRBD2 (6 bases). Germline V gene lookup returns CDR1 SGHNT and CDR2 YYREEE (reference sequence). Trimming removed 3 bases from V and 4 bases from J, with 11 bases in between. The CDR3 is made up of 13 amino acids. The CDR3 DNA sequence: TGTGCCAGCAGCTCGTCGGAGGGTTACGAGCAGTACTTC. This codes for CASSSSEGYEQYF.

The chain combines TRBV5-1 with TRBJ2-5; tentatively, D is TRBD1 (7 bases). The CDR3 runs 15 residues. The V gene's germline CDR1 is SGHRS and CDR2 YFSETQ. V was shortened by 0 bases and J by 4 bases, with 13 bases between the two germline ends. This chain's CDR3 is CASSLEWRGPETQYF. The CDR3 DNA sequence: TGCGCCAGCAGCTTGGAGTGGAGGGGGCCAGAGACCCAGTACTTC.

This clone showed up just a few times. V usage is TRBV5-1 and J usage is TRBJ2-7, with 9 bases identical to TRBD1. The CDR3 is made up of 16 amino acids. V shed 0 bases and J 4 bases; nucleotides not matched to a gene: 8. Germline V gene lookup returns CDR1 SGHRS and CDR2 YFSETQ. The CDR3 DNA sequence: TGCGCCAGCAGCTTGGGAGGTACAGGGGGCGGTTACGAGCAGTACTTC. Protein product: CASSLGGTGGGYEQYF.

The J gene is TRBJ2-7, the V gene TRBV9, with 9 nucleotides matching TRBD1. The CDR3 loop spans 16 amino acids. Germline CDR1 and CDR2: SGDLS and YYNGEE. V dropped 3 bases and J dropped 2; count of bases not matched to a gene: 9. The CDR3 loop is CASSAYPDRGTYEQYF. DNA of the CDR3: TGTGCCAGCAGCGCTTACCCGGACAGGGGAACCTACGAGCAGTACTTC.

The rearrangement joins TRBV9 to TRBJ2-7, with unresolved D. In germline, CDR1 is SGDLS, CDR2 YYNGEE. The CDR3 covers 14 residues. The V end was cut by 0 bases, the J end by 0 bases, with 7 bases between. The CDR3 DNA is TGTGCCAGCAGCGTAGATTCGTTCTCCTACGAGCAGTACTTC. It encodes CASSVDSFSYEQYF.

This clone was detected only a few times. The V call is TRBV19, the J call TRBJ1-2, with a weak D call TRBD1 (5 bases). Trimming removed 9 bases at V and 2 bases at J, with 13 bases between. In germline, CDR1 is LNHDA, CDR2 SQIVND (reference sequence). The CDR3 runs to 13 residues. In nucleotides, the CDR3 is TGTGCCAGCCACAGGCCCCCAAACTATGGCTACACCTTC. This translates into CASHRPPNYGYTF.

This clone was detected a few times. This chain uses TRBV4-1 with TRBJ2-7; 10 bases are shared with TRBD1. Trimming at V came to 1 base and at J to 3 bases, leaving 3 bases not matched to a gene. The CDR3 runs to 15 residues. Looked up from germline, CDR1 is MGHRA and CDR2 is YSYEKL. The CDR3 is CASSQVGTGDYEQYF. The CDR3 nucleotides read TGCGCCAGCAGCCAAGTTGGGACAGGGGACTACGAGCAGTACTTC.

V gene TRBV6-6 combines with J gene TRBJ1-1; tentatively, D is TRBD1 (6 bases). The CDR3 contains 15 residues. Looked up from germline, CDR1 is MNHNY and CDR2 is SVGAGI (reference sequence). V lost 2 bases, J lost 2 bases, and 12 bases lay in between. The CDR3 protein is CASSYLGGRNTEAFF. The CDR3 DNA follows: TGTGCCAGCAGTTACCTAGGGGGGCGAAACACTGAAGCTTTCTTT.

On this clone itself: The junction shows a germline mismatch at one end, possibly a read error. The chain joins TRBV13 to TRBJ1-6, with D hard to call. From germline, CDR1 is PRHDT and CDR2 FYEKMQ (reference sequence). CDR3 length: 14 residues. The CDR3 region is CASSPGAGFSPLHF. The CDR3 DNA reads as TGCGCCAGCAGCCCCGGTGCAGGTTTCTCACCCCTCCACTTT.

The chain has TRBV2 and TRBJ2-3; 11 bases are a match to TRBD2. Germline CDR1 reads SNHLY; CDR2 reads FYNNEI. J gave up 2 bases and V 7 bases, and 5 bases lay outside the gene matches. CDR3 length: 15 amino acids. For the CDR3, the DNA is TGTGCCAGCAAGGGTAGCGGGAGGGCCACAGATACGCAGTATTTT. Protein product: CASKGSGRATDTQYF.

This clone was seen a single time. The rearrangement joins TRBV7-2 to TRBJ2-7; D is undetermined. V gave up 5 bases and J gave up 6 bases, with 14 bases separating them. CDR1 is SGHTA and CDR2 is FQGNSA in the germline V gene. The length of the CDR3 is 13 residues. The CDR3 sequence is CASSPKPGREQYF. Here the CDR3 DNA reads TGTGCCAGCAGCCCAAAGCCCGGACGCGAGCAGTACTTC.

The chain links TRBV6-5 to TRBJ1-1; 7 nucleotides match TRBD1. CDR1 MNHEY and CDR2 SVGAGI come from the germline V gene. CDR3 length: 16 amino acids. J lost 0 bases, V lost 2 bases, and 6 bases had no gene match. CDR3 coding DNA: TGTGCCAGCAGTTACGGGGGACAGCGATTGAACACTGAAGCTTTCTTT. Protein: CASSYGGQRLNTEAFF.

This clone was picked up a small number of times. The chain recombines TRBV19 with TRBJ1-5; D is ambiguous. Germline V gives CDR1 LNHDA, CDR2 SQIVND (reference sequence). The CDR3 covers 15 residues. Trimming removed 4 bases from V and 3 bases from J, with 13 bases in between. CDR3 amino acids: CASSTSGPINQPQHF. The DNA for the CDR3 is TGTGCCAGTAGTACCTCCGGACCGATCAATCAGCCCCAGCATTTT. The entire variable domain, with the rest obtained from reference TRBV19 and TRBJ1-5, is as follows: DGGITQSPKYLFRKEGQNVTLSCEQNLNHDAMYWYRQDPGQGLRLIYYSQIVNDFQKGDIAEGYSVSREKKESFPLTVTSAQKNPTAFYLCASSTSGPINQPQHFGDGTRLSIL.

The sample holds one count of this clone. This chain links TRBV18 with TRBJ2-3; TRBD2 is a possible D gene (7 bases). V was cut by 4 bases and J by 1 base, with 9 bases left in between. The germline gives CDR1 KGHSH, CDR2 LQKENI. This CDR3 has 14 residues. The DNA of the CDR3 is TGTGCCAGCTCACGCGGGGGCGGCACAGATACGCAGTATTTT. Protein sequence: CASSRGGGTDTQYF.

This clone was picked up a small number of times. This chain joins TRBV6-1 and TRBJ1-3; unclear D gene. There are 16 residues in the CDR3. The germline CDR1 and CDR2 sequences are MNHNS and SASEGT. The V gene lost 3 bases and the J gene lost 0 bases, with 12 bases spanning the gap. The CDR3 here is CASSDLAGTSGNTIYF. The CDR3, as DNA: TGTGCCAGCAGTGATCTTGCAGGAACCTCTGGAAACACCATATATTTT.

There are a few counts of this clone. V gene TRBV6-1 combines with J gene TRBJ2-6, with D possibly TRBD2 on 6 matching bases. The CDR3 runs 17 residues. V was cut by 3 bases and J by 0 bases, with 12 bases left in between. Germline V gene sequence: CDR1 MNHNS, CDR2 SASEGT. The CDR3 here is CASSEEGRPSGANVLTF. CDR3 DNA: TGTGCCAGCAGTGAGGAGGGTCGACCCTCTGGGGCCAACGTCCTGACTTTC.

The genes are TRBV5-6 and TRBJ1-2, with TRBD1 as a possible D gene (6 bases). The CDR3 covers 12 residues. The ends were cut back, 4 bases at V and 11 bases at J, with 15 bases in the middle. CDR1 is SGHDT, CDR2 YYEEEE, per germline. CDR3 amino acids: CASSREWTAYTF. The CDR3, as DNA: TGTGCCAGCAGCCGGGAGTGGACAGCATACACCTTC.

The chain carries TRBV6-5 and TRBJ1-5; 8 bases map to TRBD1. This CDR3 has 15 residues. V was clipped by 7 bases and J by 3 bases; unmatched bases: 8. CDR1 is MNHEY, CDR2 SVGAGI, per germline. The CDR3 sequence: CASKPTGQVNQPQHF. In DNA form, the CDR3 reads TGTGCCAGCAAGCCCACGGGACAGGTCAATCAGCCCCAGCATTTT.

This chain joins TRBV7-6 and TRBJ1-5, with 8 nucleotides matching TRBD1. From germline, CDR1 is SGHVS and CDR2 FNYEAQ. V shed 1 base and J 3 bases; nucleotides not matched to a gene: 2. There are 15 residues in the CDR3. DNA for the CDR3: TGTGCCAGCAGCTTAGGGACAGGGAACAATCAGCCCCAGCATTTT. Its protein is CASSLGTGNNQPQHF.

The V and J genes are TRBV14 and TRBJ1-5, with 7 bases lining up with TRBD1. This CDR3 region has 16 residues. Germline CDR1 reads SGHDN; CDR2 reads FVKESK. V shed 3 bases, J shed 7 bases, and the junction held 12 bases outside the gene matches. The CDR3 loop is CASSQRRGRGPQPQHF. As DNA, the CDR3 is TGTGCCAGCAGCCAGCGCAGGGGAAGGGGGCCCCAGCCCCAGCATTTT.

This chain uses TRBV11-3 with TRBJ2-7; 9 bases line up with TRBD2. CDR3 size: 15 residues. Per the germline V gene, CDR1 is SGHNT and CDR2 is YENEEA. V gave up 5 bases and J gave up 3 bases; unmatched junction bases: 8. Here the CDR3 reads CASSQGLAGHYEQYF. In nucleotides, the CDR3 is TGTGCCAGCAGCCAGGGACTAGCTGGACACTACGAGCAGTACTTC.

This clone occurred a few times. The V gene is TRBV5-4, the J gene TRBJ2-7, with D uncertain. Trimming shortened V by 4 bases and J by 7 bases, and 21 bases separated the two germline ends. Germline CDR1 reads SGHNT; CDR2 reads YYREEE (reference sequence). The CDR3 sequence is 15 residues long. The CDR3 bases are TGTGCCAGCAGCCCACCAGGAGTCACTCTTGAAGAGCAGTACTTC. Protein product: CASSPPGVTLEEQYF.

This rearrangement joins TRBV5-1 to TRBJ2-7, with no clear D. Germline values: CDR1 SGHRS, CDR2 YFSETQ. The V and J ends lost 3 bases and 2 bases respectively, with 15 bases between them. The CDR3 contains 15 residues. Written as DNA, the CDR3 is TGCGCCAGCAGCTGGGGTACCGGCCGTACCTACGAGCAGTACTTC. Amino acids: CASSWGTGRTYEQYF.

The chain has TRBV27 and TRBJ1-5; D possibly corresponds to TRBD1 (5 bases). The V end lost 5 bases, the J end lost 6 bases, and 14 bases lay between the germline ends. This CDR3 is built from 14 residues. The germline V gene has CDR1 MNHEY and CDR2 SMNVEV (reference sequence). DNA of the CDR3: TGTGCCAGCAGTCCGACAGTGGCGGCTCAGCCCCAGCATTTT. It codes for CASSPTVAAQPQHF.

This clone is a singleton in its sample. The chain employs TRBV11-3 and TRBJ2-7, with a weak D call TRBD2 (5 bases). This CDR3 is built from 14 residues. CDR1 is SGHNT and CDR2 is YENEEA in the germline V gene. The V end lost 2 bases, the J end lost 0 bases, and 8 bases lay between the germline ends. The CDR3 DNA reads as TGTGCCAGCAGCTTATCGGGGAACTCCTACGAGCAGTACTTC. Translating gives CASSLSGNSYEQYF. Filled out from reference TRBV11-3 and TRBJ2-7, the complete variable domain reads EAGVVQSPRYKIIEKKQPVAFWCNPISGHNTLYWYLQNLGQGPELLIRYENEEAVDDSQLPKDRFSAERLKGVDSTLKIQPAELGDSAVYLCASSLSGNSYEQYFGPGTRLTVT.

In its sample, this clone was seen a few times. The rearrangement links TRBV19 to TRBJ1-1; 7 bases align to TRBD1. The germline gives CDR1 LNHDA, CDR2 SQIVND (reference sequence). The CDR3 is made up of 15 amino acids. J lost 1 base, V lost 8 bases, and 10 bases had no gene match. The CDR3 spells CASDTSGTANTEAFF. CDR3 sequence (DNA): TGTGCCAGTGACACTTCCGGGACAGCGAACACTGAAGCTTTCTTT.